One and the same sample provided the 7 T cell receptor beta chains below, sequenced in a study of technical replicates of blood from several donors. Generated by immunoSEQ multiplex PCR, the TCRdb table keeps only in-frame clones and is missing some. Of tens of thousands of clones in the sample, about nine tenths were seen once. The specimen sequenced was PBMCs. These receptors were collected from a human donor in good health. Some clones in this sample may be carry-over from other donors' samples.

The V gene is TRBV6-5, the J gene TRBJ1-1; perhaps TRBD1 as D (5 bases). Trimming left V 8 bases short and J 9 bases short, with 25 bases between. The CDR3 extends over 15 amino acids. CDR1 and CDR2 from the germline V gene are MNHEY and SVGAGI. The CDR3: CASGWGVSTGEKAFF. Written as DNA, the CDR3 is TGTGCCAGCGGCTGGGGGGTTAGTACGGGGGAAAAAGCTTTCTTT.

The chain couples TRBV6-5 to TRBJ1-1, with D perhaps TRBD1 (6 bases). V lost 8 bases and J 5 bases, leaving 12 bases between the germline ends. The V gene's germline CDR1 is MNHEY and CDR2 SVGAGI. CDR3 size: 12 residues. For the CDR3, the DNA is TGTGCCAGCGGCAGGGGAGGGACTGAAGCTTTCTTT. Its protein product is CASGRGGTEAFF.

This rearrangement joins TRBV6-4 to TRBJ2-3, with D perhaps matching TRBD2 (6 bases). Germline lookup yields CDR1 MRHNA and CDR2 SNTAGT. Trimming shortened V by 3 bases and J by 2 bases, and 9 bases separated the two germline ends. The CDR3 is 14 amino acids. CDR3 coding DNA: TGTGCCAGCAGTGAAGTAGCGGACACAGATACGCAGTATTTT. Its translation is CASSEVADTDTQYF.

The J gene is TRBJ2-1, the V gene TRBV4-1; D remains ambiguous. In germline, CDR1 is MGHRA, CDR2 YSYEKL. V lost 0 bases, J lost 3 bases, and 18 bases lay in between. CDR3 length equals 18 residues. CDR3 coding DNA: TGCGCCAGCAGCCAAGATGTGTTTCCGCTAGGCGACTACAATGAGCAGTTCTTC. It translates to CASSQDVFPLGDYNEQFF.

The chain employs TRBV7-2 and TRBJ2-5; TRBD1 is a possible D gene (6 bases). With 1 base removed from V and 1 base from J, the gap between germline ends came to 10 bases. Germline V gene lookup returns CDR1 SGHTA and CDR2 FQGNSA. The CDR3 totals 15 residues. Here the CDR3 reads CASSLVEGVQETQYF. CDR3 sequence (DNA): TGTGCCAGCAGCTTAGTTGAGGGGGTCCAAGAGACCCAGTACTTC. The full variable domain, in which reference TRBV7-2 and TRBJ2-5 provide the parts outside the CDR3, is GAGVSQSPSNKVTEKGKDVELRCDPISGHTALYWYRQSLGQGLEFLIYFQGNSAPDKSGLPSDRFSAERTGGSVSTLTIQRTQQEDSAVYLCASSLVEGVQETQYFGPGTRLLVL.

The gene calls are TRBV10-3 and TRBJ2-2; 9 bases are a match to TRBD2. CDR3 length equals 17 residues. CDR1 is ENHRY, CDR2 SYGVKD, per germline. J lost 2 bases, V lost 11 bases, and 15 bases had no gene match. The CDR3 loop is CAAALRSGGPNTGELFF. The DNA for the CDR3 is TGTGCCGCAGCTCTGCGTAGCGGGGGACCAAACACCGGGGAGCTGTTTTTT.

This clone was found once. The genes are TRBV13 and TRBJ1-6; 9 bases agree with TRBD1. V was clipped by 1 base and J by 4 bases; unmatched bases: 2. In germline, CDR1 is PRHDT, CDR2 FYEKMQ (reference sequence). The CDR3 covers 16 residues. CDR3: CASSLDGQGYNSPLHF. DNA of the CDR3: TGTGCCAGCAGCTTAGACGGACAGGGGTATAATTCACCCCTCCACTTT.